Here is one T cell receptor beta chain with its context. The antigen is not known. This sample was included in a study of response to subunit inactivated influenza vaccine. General study results and limits: It was suggested by the authors that few new T cells are recruited by each seasonal influenza vaccination.

One entry per CDR3 protein results from TCRdb running MiXCR on the RT-PCR reads. The table has roughly 700,000 distinct CDR3 sequences, approximately 15% seen once. Specimen: PBMCs from blood, collected around 15 days before vaccination. The source of this sequence is a man aged 45-65 years who received an inactivated influenza vaccine.

The CDR3 spells CASSPRRGLAGPPTSYEQYF. In DNA form, the CDR3 reads TGTGCCAGCAGTCCTCGACGGGGACTAGCGGGCCCCCCCACCTCCTACGAGCAGTACTTC. This chain joins TRBV28 and TRBJ2-7; the match to TRBD2 covers 12 bases. Looked up from germline, CDR1 is MDHEN and CDR2 is SYDVKM. The CDR3 is 20 amino acids. J gave up 0 bases and V 5 bases, and 17 bases lay outside the gene matches.